The source of this T cell receptor beta chain is a study of shared clonotypes between healthy human individuals. Study-wide background: For every donor, three CD4 naive, three CD4 memory, two CD8 naive and one CD8 memory plates were used.

This clone was detected only once. What it binds is not known. Nashville, Tennessee was home to all donors, who were Caucasian adults. Using immunoSEQ multiplex PCR, the repertoire was profiled, and TCRdb retains in-frame clones only, with some absent. The table lists around 200,000 clones, approximately 95% of them singletons, with approximately 0.07% in the top ten. General study findings and limits: A generally larger estimated richness was seen in naive subsets than in memory subsets.

J gave up 6 bases and V 3 bases, and 7 bases lay outside the gene matches. The CDR3 has 16 residues. Germline CDR1 and CDR2: MDHEN and SYDVKM. This sequence originates from a young woman in good health. The V and J genes are TRBV28 and TRBJ1-5; 11 bases agree with TRBD1. The sample was naive CD4+ T cells sorted from blood. The subset denotes: CD45RA+ positively selected. The CDR3 DNA is TGTGCCAGCAGTTTGGGGACAGGGGGAATATTTCAGCCCCAGCATTTT. This gives the protein CASSLGTGGIFQPQHF.